This T cell receptor beta chain derives from a study of identical twins. Study results and caveats: In monozygotic twins, models underestimated the sharing of out-of-frame TCR alpha. Twin pairs had excess sharing that was weaker in beta out-of-frame sequences. Out-of-frame alpha sequences shared by twins showed excess low generation probability. The analysis was cross-sectional rather than longitudinal within donors.

In its sample, this clonotype was seen many times. The antigen remains undetermined. V shed 0 bases and J 5 bases; nucleotides not matched to a gene: 3. This CDR3 contains 14 residues. CDR1 SGHRS and CDR2 YFSETQ come from the germline V gene. TCRdb re-derived calls from the 5' RACE reads in MiXCR, one entry per CDR3 protein. The sample yields around 670,000 distinct CDR3 sequences, over 5% seen once. The receptor was isolated from a man aged 18-30 years in good health. This rearrangement joins TRBV5-1 to TRBJ1-1; 8 nucleotides match TRBD1. Sequenced input: naive T cells sorted from blood. CDR3: CASSLETGGTEAFF. The CDR3 bases are TGCGCCAGCAGCTTGGAAACAGGGGGGACTGAAGCTTTCTTT.